The 5 T cell receptor beta chains reported below all come from one sample, sequenced in a study of CD8+CD57+ T cells in acquired aplastic anemia. Profiling that covered TCR beta VDJ and CDR3 relied on genomic DNA as its template. One entry per CDR3 protein results from TCRdb running MiXCR on the reads. The profile shows some 410,000 distinct CDR3 sequences, roughly 64% of them singletons. The specimen was sorted CD4+, CD8+, or CD8+CD57+ T cells (not recorded which) from PBMCs. These receptors all come from a human donor in good health, serving as a control.

This chain links TRBV5-1 with TRBJ2-5; TRBD2 aligns across 11 bases. Per the germline V gene, CDR1 is SGHRS and CDR2 is YFSETQ. The CDR3 extends over 16 amino acids. V shed 4 bases, J shed 5 bases, and the junction held 10 bases outside the gene matches. For the CDR3, the DNA is TGCGCCAGCAGCCGGACTAGCGGGCAAGGTGGGGAGACCCAGTACTTC. This translates into CASSRTSGQGGETQYF.

This clonotype was counted many times. V and J are TRBV4-1 and TRBJ2-3, with 14 bases aligning to TRBD2. The CDR3 is 20 residues long. The V gene's germline CDR1 is MGHRA and CDR2 YSYEKL. Losses at the gene ends were 3 bases for V and 1 base for J; bases not matched to a gene: 12. The CDR3 sequence is CASSHPGLAGGPIRTDTQYF. The CDR3 DNA sequence: TGCGCCAGCAGCCACCCAGGACTAGCGGGGGGCCCGATTCGCACAGATACGCAGTATTTT.

This clonotype was seen many times. V and J are TRBV9 and TRBJ2-7, with no clear D. The V end was cut by 7 bases, the J end by 1 base, with 15 bases between. The CDR3 is made up of 14 amino acids. Germline V CDR1 and CDR2: SGDLS, YYNGEE. The CDR3 sequence: CASGQDGTSYEQYF. The CDR3 nucleotides are TGTGCCAGCGGGCAGGACGGTACATCCTACGAGCAGTACTTC.

This clonotype was found many times. The chain employs TRBV11-3 and TRBJ2-7; D ambiguous. The CDR3 totals 13 residues. Deletions cut 5 bases from V and 7 bases from J, with 15 bases between. Germline CDR1 SGHNT, CDR2 YENEEA. Written as DNA, the CDR3 is TGTGCCAGCAGCCAAACCTCCTTGGGGGAGCAGTACTTC. It encodes CASSQTSLGEQYF.

Concerning this clonotype itself: At one end, the junction sequence differs from germline, possibly due to a read error. This chain connects TRBV2 to TRBJ2-7, with D possibly being TRBD1 (7 bases). The CDR3 sequence is 15 residues long. The germline CDR1 and CDR2 sequences are SNHLY and FYNNEI. Written as DNA, the CDR3 is TGTGCCAGCAGTTATCCGGCCAGGGCGGGACAGCCCCAGCATTTC. Amino acids: CASSYPARAGQPQHF.